This T cell receptor beta chain was profiled in a study of radiotherapy plus CTLA-4 blockade in lung cancer. Study background: There were objective responses in 15% to 20% of patients, and 31% had disease control.

Measured with immunoSEQ multiplex PCR; TCRdb has only the in-frame clones, and not every one. The table lists just under 60,000 clones, about three quarters of them singletons. CDR3 size: 13 residues. In germline, CDR1 is SGHTA, CDR2 FQGNSA. Trimming removed 2 bases from V and 4 bases from J, with 6 bases in between. Turning to this clone: What it recognizes is unknown.

Study conclusions and caveats: Researchers report tumor-derived TCR clones expanding in blood after radiotherapy plus ipilimumab. Reported findings show early blood T cell clone dynamics, with interferon-beta, best predicted response.

It was focal radiation plus CTLA-4 blockade with ipilimumab that patients with chemo-refractory metastatic non-small-cell lung cancer received. This chain links TRBV7-2 with TRBJ2-1, with no clear D. The source was peripheral blood, collected from a patient treated with radiotherapy plus ipilimumab. The receptor's source is a human donor with non-small cell lung cancer who had a partial response to radiotherapy plus ipilimumab. The CDR3 loop is CASSLSPYNEQFF. CDR3 coding DNA: TGTGCCAGCAGCTTATCCCCGTACAATGAGCAGTTCTTC.